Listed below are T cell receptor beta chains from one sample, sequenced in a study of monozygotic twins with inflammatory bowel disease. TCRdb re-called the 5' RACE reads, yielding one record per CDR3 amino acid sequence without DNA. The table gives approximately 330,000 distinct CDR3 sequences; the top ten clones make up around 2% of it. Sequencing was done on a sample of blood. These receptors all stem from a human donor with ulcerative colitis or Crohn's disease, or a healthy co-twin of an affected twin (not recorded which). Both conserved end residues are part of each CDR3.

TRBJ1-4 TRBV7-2 CASSLSRGSEEKLFF
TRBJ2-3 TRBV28 CASTSLFGSTDTQYF
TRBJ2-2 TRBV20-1 CSASPRQSGELFF
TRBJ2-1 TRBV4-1 CASSQDLTSGSRRENEQFF
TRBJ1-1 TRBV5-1 CASSLVRIGRTEAFF
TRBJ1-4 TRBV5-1 CASSNGQGDEKLFF
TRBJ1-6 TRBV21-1 CASSKGTGGYNSPLHF
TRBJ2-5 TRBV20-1 CSARVIAGFSGETQYF
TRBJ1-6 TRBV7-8 CASSFLDRVHSPLHF
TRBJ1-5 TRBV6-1 CASSPPDRVNGQPQHF
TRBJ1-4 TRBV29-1 CSVAGTGEGKLFF
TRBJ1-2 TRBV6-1 CASSEAHLAAVVYGYTF
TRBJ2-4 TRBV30 CAWSVGTAKNIQYF
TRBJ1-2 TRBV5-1 CASTDRGGDNYGYTF